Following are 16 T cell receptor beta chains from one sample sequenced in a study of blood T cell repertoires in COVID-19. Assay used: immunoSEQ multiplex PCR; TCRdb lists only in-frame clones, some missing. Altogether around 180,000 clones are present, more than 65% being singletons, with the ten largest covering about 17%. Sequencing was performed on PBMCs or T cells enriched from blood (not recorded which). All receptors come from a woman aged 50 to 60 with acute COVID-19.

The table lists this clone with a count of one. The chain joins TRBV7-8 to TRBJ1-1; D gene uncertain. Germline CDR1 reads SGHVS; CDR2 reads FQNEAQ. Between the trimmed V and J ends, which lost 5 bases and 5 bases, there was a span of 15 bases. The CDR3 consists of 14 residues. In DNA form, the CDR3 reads TGTGCCAGCAGCACCTGGGAGGGTCGGACTGAAGCTTTCTTT. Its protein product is CASSTWEGRTEAFF.

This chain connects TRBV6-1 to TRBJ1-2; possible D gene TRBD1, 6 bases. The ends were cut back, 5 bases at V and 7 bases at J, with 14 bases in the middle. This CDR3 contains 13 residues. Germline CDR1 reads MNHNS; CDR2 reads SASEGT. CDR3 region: CASSYKGDGGYTF. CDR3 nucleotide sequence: TGTGCCAGCAGTTATAAGGGGGATGGTGGCTACACCTTC.

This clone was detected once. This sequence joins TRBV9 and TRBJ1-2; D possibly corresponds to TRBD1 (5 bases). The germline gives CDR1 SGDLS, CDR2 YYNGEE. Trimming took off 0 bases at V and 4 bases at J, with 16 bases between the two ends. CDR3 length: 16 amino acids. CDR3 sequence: CASSVGRDASLYGYTF. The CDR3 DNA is TGTGCCAGCAGCGTAGGGAGGGACGCATCCCTCTATGGCTACACCTTC.

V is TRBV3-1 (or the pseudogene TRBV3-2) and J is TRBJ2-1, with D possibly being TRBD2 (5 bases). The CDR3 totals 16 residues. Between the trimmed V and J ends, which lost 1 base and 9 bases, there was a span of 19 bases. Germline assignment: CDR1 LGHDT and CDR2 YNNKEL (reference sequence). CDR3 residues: CASSQVVRAGGREQFF. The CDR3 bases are TGTGCCAGCAGCCAAGTCGTAAGGGCTGGAGGACGTGAGCAGTTCTTC.

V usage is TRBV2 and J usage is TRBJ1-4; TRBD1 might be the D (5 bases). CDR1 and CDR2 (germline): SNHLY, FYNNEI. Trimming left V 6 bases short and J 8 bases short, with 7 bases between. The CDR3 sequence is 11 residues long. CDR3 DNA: TGTGCCAGCAGAGGGGCGGAAAAACTGTTTTTT. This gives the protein CASRGAEKLFF.

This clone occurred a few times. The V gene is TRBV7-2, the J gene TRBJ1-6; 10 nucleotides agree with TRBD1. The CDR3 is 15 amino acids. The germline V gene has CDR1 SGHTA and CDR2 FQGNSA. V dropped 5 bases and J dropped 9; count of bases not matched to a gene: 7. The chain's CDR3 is CASSIRQGASSPLHF. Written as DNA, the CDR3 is TGTGCCAGCAGCATCCGACAGGGGGCGAGTTCACCCCTCCACTTT.

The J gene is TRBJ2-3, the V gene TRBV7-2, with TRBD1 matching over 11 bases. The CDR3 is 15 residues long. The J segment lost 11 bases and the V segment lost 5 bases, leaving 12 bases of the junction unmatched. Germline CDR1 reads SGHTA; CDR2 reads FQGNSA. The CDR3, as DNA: TGTGCCAGCAGCCTGGGTGGACAGGGGGCCGGTAGGCAGTATTTT. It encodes CASSLGGQGAGRQYF.

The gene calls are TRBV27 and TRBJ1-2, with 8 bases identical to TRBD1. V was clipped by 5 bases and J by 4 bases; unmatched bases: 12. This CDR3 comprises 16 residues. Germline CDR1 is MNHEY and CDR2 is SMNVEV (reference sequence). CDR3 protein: CASSLLGTGHTYGYTF. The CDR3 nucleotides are TGTGCCAGCAGTCTCCTGGGGACAGGTCATACCTATGGCTACACCTTC.

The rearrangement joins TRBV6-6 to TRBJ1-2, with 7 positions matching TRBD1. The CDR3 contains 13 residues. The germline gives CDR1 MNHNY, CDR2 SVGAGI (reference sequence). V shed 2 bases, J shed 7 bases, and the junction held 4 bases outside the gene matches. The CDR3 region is CASSYGQEGGYTF. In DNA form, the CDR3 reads TGTGCCAGCAGTTACGGACAGGAAGGTGGCTACACCTTC.

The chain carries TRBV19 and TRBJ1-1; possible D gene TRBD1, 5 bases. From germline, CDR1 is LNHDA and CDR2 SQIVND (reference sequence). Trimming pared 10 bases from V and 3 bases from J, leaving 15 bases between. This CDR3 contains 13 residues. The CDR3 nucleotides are TGTGCCACCTCGATTATAGGGGACACTGAAGCTTTCTTT. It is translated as CATSIIGDTEAFF. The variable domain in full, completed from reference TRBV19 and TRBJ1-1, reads DGGITQSPKYLFRKEGQNVTLSCEQNLNHDAMYWYRQDPGQGLRLIYYSQIVNDFQKGDIAEGYSVSREKKESFPLTVTSAQKNPTAFYLCATSIIGDTEAFFGQGTRLTVV.

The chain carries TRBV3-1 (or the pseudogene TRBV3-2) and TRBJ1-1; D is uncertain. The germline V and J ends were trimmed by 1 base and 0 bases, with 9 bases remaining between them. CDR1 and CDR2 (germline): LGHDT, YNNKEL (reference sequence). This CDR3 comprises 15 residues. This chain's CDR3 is CASSQALALNTEAFF. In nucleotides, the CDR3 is TGTGCCAGCAGCCAAGCTCTGGCCCTGAACACTGAAGCTTTCTTT.

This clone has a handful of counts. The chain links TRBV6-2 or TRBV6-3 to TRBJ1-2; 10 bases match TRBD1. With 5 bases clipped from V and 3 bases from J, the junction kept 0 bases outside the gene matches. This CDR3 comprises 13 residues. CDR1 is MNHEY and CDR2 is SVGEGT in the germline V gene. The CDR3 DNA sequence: TGTGCCAGCAGTGGGACAGGGGACTATGGCTACACCTTC. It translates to CASSGTGDYGYTF.

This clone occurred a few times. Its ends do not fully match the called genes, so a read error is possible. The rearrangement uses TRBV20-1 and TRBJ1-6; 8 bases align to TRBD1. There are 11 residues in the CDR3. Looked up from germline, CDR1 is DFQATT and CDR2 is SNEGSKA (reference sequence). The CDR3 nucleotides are TGCAGTGCTAGAGATCCCGGGACAGGTTCTTTT. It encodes CSARDPGTGSF.

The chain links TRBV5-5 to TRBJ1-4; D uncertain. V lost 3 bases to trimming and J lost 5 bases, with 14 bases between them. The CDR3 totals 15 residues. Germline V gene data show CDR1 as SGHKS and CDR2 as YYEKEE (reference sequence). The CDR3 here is CASSSDTYFNEKLFF. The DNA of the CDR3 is TGTGCCAGCAGCTCTGACACCTACTTCAATGAAAAACTGTTTTTT.

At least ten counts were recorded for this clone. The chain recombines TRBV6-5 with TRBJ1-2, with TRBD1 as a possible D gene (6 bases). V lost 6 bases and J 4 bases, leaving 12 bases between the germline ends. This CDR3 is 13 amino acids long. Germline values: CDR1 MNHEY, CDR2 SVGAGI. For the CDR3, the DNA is TGTGCCAGCAGCCCACAGGGTCCCTATGGCTACACCTTC. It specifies CASSPQGPYGYTF.

Here the CDR3 reads CASSQDRASNQPQHF. The CDR3 DNA is TGCGCCAGCAGCCAAGATCGAGCTTCCAATCAGCCCCAGCATTTT. The chain combines TRBV4-3 with TRBJ1-5; D gene uncertain. The V gene's germline CDR1 is LGHNA and CDR2 YSLEER. V lost 0 bases, J lost 3 bases, and 9 bases lay in between. This CDR3 is built from 15 residues.